The source of this T cell receptor beta chain is a study of cytomegalovirus exposure and HLA in healthy donors. About the research overall: Both the roughly 120 validation repertoires and the 500 to 700 first-cohort repertoires used the same platform, as reported by a later analysis.

Profiling relied on immunoSEQ multiplex PCR, and the TCRdb table lists in-frame clones only, not all of them. The sample has 190,000 or so clones, around 81% seen once. Regarding this clone: What it recognizes is unknown.

The junction had 6 bases not matched to a gene; V was cut back by 0 bases and J by 4 bases. Germline CDR1 SGHDT, CDR2 YYEEEE. The CDR3 spans 15 residues. General observations from the study: Rare TCR sequences dominated, though some public TCRs recurred in many donors. It was 164 TCR beta chains that were listed as cytomegalovirus-associated.

J is TRBJ1-2 and V is TRBV5-6; 7 bases match TRBD1. The specimen was PBMCs. The origin of this receptor is a woman younger than 30 in good health and CMV-seropositive. The CDR3 bases are TGTGCCAGCAGCTTGGCCGGACAGGTGGGCTATGGCTACACCTTC. Translated: CASSLAGQVGYGYTF.